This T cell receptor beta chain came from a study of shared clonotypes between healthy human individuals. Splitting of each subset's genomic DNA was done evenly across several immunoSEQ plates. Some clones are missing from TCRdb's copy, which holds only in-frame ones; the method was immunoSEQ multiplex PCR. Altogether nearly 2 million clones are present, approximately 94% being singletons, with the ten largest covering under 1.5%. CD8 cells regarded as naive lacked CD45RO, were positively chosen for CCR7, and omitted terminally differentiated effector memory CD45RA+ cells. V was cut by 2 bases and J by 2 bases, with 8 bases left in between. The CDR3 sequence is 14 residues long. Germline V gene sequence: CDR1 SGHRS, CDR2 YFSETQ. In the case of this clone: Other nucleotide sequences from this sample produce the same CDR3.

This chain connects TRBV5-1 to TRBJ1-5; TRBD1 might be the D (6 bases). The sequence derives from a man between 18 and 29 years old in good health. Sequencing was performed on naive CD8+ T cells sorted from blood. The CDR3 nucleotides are TGCGCCAGCAGCTTTGAGGGGGGCAATCAGCCCCAGCATTTT. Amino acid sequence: CASSFEGGNQPQHF.